The present TCR beta chain was sequenced within a study of HIV-infected patients and healthy controls. Alpha and beta constant-region primers primed reverse transcription of about 500 ng RNA. Each of the alpha and beta chains got its own library through chain-specific third strand synthesis with indices. After a brief PCR adding P5, P7 and a second index, roughly 22 amplification cycles followed. TCRdb called the 5' RACE reads again in MiXCR, with one record for every CDR3 protein. There are around 7,100 distinct CDR3 sequences in the sample; roughly 9.8% occur only once, and around 27% lies in the top ten. This CDR3 comprises 15 residues. Germline V gene data show CDR1 as MDHEN and CDR2 as SYDVKM. V lost 2 bases, J lost 0 bases, and 8 bases lay in between. This clonotype qualifies as medium-sized. No cell fractionation was done, so the repertoire covers all unsorted peripheral blood T cells.

The clonotype was recovered from an adult with HIV infection. The input for sequencing was blood, taken before antiretroviral therapy. J is TRBJ2-1 and V is TRBV28; no definite D call. CDR3 DNA sequence: TGTGCCAGCAGTTTACGGCAAGGCTCCTACAATGAGCAGTTCTTC. Protein: CASSLRQGSYNEQFF.